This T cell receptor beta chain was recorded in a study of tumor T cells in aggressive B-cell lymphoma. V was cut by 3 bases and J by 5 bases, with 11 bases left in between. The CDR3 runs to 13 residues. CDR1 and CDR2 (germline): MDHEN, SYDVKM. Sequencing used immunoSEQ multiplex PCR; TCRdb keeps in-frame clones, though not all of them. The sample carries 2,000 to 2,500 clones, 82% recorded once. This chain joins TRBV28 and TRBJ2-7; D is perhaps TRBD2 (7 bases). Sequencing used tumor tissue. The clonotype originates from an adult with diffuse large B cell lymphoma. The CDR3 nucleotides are TGTGCCAGCAGTTTGGGGGGGCGCAACGAGCAGTACTTC. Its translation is CASSLGGRNEQYF.